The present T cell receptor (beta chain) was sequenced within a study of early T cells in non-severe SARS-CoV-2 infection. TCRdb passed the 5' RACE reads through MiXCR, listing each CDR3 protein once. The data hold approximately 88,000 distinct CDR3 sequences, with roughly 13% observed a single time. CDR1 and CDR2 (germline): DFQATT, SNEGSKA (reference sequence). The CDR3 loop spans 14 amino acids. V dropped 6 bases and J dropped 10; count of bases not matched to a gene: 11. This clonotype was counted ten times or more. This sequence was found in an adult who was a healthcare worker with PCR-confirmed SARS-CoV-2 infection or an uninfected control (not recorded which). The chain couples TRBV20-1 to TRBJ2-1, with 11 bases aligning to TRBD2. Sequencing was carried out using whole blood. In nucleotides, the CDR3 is TGCAGTGCCATAGCGGGGGGGTCTTTATGGGAGCAGTTCTTC. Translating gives CSAIAGGSLWEQFF.